The clone carrying this T cell receptor (beta chain) was seen only a few times. This sample was taken from a study of PD-1 and CTLA-4 blockade in melanoma. Clones were sequenced by immunoSEQ multiplex PCR, and TCRdb holds only the in-frame ones, with some missing. Of approximately 33,000 clones in the sample, approximately 90% were seen once. This CDR3 contains 13 residues. V shed 6 bases and J shed 1 base, with 9 bases lying between them. The germline V gene has CDR1 MNHEY and CDR2 SVGAGI. The chain is built from TRBV6-5 and TRBJ1-1; no clear D gene. The material was CD8+ T cells from peripheral blood, obtained from a patient given anti-PD-1 treatment. The clonotype was recovered from a human donor with melanoma. CDR3 region: CASSSDWNTEAFF. The CDR3 region has the DNA TGTGCCAGCAGCTCAGATTGGAACACTGAAGCTTTCTTT.